The rows below give T cell receptor beta chains drawn from one sample of a study of blood T cell repertoires in COVID-19. This table comes from immunoSEQ multiplex PCR, and its TCRdb copy is limited to in-frame clones, with some not included. The sample lists 330,000 or so clones, about 92% seen once, with around 18% in the top ten. The sequencing sample was made of PBMCs or T cells enriched from blood (not recorded which). These receptors were obtained from a woman under 40 who had recovered from COVID-19. Both conserved end residues are part of each CDR3. A D gene is named only where the DNA matches it firmly. Some rows have no size entry. The others give once, few or many, or a class for an expanded clone.

j_gene	v_gene	d_gene	abundance	CDR3aa	CDR3nt
TRBJ1-2	TRBV19	TRBD1	-	CASSMSRQGGYTF	TGTGCCAGTAGTATGAGCCGACAGGGTGGCTACACCTTC
TRBJ2-1	TRBV7-2	-	-	CASSPRRSYNEQFF	TGTGCCAGCAGCCCGCGAAGATCCTACAATGAGCAGTTCTTC
TRBJ1-1	TRBV28	-	-	CASSSSSVNTEAFF	TGTGCCAGCAGTAGTTCTAGTGTAAACACTGAAGCTTTCTTT
TRBJ2-7	TRBV20-1	-	-	CSASWDSGNYEQYF	TGCAGTGCTAGTTGGGATAGCGGCAACTACGAGCAGTACTTC
TRBJ1-2	TRBV4-1	TRBD1	few	CASSQPGQTPYGYTF	TGCGCCAGCAGCCAGCCGGGACAGACACCTTATGGCTACACCTTC
TRBJ2-7	TRBV4-1	-	-	CASSSQGSGPYEQYF	TGCGCCAGCAGCTCACAGGGAAGTGGTCCCTACGAGCAGTACTTC
TRBJ2-1	TRBV4-1	-	-	CASSHTAPREQFF	TGCGCCAGCAGCCACACAGCCCCCCGTGAGCAGTTCTTC
TRBJ2-3	TRBV3-1/TRBV3-2	-	few	CASSQGGNTDTQYF	TGTGCCAGCAGCCAAGGTGGCAACACAGATACGCAGTATTTT
TRBJ2-2	TRBV7-9	TRBD2	-	CASSSLVGRDTGELFF	TGTGCCAGCAGCTCCCTCGTAGGGAGGGACACCGGGGAGCTGTTTTTT
TRBJ2-7	TRBV7-8	TRBD2	-	CASSLAWLAEITYEQYF	TGTGCCAGCAGCTTAGCTTGGCTAGCGGAGATCACCTACGAGCAGTACTTC
TRBJ1-6	TRBV18	TRBD1	-	CASSPGTDNSPLHF	TGTGCCAGCTCACCAGGGACAGATAATTCACCCCTCCACTTT
TRBJ2-3	TRBV9	TRBD1	-	CASSVDPQGSDTQYF	TGTGCCAGCAGCGTAGATCCACAGGGGTCAGATACGCAGTATTTT
TRBJ1-1	TRBV7-9	-	-	CASSLSGSNTEAFF	TGTGCCAGCAGCTTATCAGGTTCGAACACTGAAGCTTTCTTT
TRBJ2-1	TRBV27	TRBD2	-	CASSSYLAGGGNEQFF	TGTGCCAGCAGTTCATATTTAGCGGGAGGTGGCAATGAGCAGTTCTTC
TRBJ2-1	TRBV4-3	-	-	CASSQGPGPSNEQFF	TGCGCCAGCAGCCAGGGGCCGGGTCCAAGCAATGAGCAGTTCTTC
TRBJ1-1	TRBV10-3	-	-	CAISLDTSTEAFF	TGTGCCATCAGTCTCGACACCTCCACTGAAGCTTTCTTT
TRBJ2-1	TRBV9	TRBD2	-	CASSAIAGASNEQFF	TGTGCCAGCAGCGCCATAGCGGGGGCATCCAATGAGCAGTTCTTC
TRBJ2-1	TRBV15	TRBD2	once	CATSSSSGRGYEQFF	TGTGCCACCAGCTCGTCTAGCGGGAGAGGATATGAGCAGTTCTTC
TRBJ1-1	TRBV19	-	-	CASSLHRVNTEAFF	TGTGCCAGTAGTTTACACAGGGTGAACACTGAAGCTTTCTTT
TRBJ2-1	TRBV10-3	TRBD2	-	CAISGTSGRERSSYNEQFF	TGTGCCATCAGCGGGACTAGCGGGAGGGAAAGGAGCTCCTACAATGAGCAGTTCTTC
TRBJ2-4	TRBV3-1/TRBV3-2	TRBD2	-	CASSPSGRATYIQYF	TGTGCCAGCAGCCCTAGCGGGAGGGCCACATACATTCAGTACTTC
TRBJ1-2	TRBV5-8	-	-	CASSLAGNSGTSRTF	TGTGCCAGCAGCTTGGCGGGAAACTCAGGCACCAGTCGTACCTTC
TRBJ1-6	TRBV6-5	-	once	CAGTAGGAGSPLHF	TGTGCCGGCACCGCGGGGGGCGCGGGTTCACCCCTCCACTTT
TRBJ2-7	TRBV21-1	-	-	CASSKALLESRGLRPGYEQYF	TGTGCCAGCAGCAAAGCGCTTTTGGAGAGTAGAGGTTTACGCCCCGGCTACGAGCAGTACTTC
TRBJ1-2	TRBV6-5	TRBD1	-	CASSRQGSYGYTF	TGTGCCAGCAGTCGACAGGGGTCCTATGGCTACACCTTC
TRBJ2-7	TRBV27	TRBD2	-	CASSFTSEYEQYF	TGTGCCAGCAGTTTTACTAGCGAGTACGAGCAGTACTTC
TRBJ2-5	TRBV4-3	TRBD2	-	CASSQAGGRAGGETQYF	TGCGCCAGCAGCCAAGCGGGGGGGCGCGCGGGGGGAGAGACCCAGTACTTC
TRBJ2-2	TRBV5-6	-	-	CASSLIGFGGELFF	TGTGCCAGCAGCCTCATCGGGTTCGGCGGGGAGCTGTTTTTT
TRBJ2-1	TRBV4-3	-	-	CASSQELTSRGNEQFF	TGCGCCAGCAGCCAAGAGCTAACTAGTCGGGGCAATGAGCAGTTCTTC
TRBJ2-1	TRBV7-2	TRBD2	-	CASSFSGLDNEQFF	TGTGCCAGCAGCTTTAGCGGGCTTGACAATGAGCAGTTCTTC
TRBJ1-5	TRBV4-1	TRBD1	-	CASSQTPGQGAQPQHF	TGCGCCAGCAGCCAAACGCCCGGACAGGGGGCCCAGCCCCAGCATTTT
TRBJ2-7	TRBV7-2	TRBD1	-	CASSLVAGGPLLYEQYF	TGTGCCAGCAGCTTAGTGGCAGGGGGTCCCCTACTTTACGAGCAGTACTTC
TRBJ2-1	TRBV3-1/TRBV3-2	TRBD2	-	CASSQDGTSGNEQFF	TGTGCCAGCAGCCAAGATGGAACTAGCGGTAATGAGCAGTTCTTC
TRBJ1-5	TRBV3-1/TRBV3-2	-	-	CASSQDSGVHNQPQHF	TGTGCCAGCAGCCAAGATTCAGGGGTTCATAATCAGCCCCAGCATTTT
TRBJ1-1	TRBV7-9	-	-	CASSSLGQNTEAFF	TGTGCCAGCAGCTCGCTCGGACAGAACACTGAAGCTTTCTTT
TRBJ1-4	TRBV2	-	-	CASSEQGPNEKLFF	TGTGCCAGCAGTGAACAGGGGCCTAATGAAAAACTGTTTTTT
TRBJ2-1	TRBV7-6	TRBD2	-	CASSVFLGLAVPNEQFF	TGTGCCAGCAGCGTTTTTTTAGGGCTAGCGGTCCCCAATGAGCAGTTCTTC